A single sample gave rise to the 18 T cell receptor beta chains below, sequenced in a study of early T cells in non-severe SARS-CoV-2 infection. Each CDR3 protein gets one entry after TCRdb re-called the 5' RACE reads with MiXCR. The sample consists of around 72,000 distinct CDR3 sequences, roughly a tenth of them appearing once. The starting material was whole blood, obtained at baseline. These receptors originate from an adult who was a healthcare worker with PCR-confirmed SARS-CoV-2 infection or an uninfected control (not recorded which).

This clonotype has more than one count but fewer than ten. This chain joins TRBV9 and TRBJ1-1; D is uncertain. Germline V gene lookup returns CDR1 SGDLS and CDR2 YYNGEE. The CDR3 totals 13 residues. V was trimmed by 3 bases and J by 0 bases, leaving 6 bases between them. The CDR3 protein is CASSARVNTEAFF. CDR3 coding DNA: TGTGCCAGCAGCGCGCGGGTGAACACTGAAGCTTTCTTT.

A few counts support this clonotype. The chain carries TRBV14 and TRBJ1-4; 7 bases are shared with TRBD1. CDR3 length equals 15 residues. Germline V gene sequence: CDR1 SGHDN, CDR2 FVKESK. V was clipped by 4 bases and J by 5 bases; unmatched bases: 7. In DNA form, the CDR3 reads TGTGCCAGCAGCCCCCAGGGGGAGTTCAATGAAAAACTGTTTTTT. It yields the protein CASSPQGEFNEKLFF. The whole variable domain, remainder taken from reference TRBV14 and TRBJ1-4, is EAGVTQFPSHSVIEKGQTVTLRCDPISGHDNLYWYRRVMGKEIKFLLHFVKESKQDESGMPNNRFLAERTGGTYSTLKVQPAELEDSGVYFCASSPQGEFNEKLFFGSGTQLSVL.

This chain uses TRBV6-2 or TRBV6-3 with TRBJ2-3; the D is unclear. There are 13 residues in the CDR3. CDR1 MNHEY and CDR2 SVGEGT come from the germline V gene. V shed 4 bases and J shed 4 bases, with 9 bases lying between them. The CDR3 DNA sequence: TGTGCCAGCAGTTCCGGTTCGGCAGATACGCAGTATTTT. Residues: CASSSGSADTQYF.

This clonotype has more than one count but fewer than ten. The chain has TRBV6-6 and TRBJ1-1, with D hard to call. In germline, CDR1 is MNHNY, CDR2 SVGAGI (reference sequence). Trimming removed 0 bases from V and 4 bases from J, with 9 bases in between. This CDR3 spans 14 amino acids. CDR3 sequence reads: CASSYSSGGTEAFF. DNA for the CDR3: TGTGCCAGCAGTTACTCTTCGGGAGGCACTGAAGCTTTCTTT.

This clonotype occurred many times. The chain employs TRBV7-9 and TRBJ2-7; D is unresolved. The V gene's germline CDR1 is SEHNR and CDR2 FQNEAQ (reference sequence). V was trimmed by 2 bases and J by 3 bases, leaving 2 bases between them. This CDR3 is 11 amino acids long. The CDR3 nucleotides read TGTGCCAGCAGCTTATTCTACGAGCAGTACTTC. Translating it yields CASSLFYEQYF.

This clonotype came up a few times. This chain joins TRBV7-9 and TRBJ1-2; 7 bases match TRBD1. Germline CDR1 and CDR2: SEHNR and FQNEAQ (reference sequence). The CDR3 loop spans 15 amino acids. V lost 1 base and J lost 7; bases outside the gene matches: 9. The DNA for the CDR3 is TGTGCCAGCAGCTTAGTGGGAGTGACAGGGAGTGGCTACACCTTC. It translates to CASSLVGVTGSGYTF.

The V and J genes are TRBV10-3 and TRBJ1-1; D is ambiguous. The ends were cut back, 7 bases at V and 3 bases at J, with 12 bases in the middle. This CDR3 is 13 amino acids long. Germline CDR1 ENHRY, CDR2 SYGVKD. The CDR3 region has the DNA TGTGCCATCACCCCTGGAGGTTACACTGAAGCTTTCTTT. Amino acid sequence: CAITPGGYTEAFF.

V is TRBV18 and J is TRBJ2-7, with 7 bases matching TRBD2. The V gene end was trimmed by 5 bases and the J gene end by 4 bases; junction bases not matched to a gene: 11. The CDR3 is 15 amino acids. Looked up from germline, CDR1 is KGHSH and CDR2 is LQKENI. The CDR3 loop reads CASSSGLLLRYEQYF. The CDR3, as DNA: TGTGCCAGCTCATCGGGACTATTGCTTCGTTACGAGCAGTACTTC.

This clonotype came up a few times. The CDR3 DNA is TGCGCCAGCAGCCCCGAGACAGCGGGGGCTGAGCAGTACTTC. Protein: CASSPETAGAEQYF. This sequence joins TRBV4-3 and TRBJ2-7; 8 bases are shared with TRBD2. Germline CDR1 is LGHNA and CDR2 is YSLEER. CDR3 length equals 14 residues. After removal of 4 bases from V and 7 bases from J, the junction contained 9 bases not matched to a gene.

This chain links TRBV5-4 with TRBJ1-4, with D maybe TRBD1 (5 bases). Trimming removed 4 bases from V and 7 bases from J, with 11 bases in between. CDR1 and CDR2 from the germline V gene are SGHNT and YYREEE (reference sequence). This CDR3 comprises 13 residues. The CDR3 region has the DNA TGTGCCAGCAGCCCGGGGACGGTTGAAAAACTGTTTTTT. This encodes CASSPGTVEKLFF.

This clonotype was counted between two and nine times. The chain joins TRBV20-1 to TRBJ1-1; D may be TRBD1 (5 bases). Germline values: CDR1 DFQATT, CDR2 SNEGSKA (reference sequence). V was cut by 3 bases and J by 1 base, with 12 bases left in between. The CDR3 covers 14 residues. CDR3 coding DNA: TGCAGTGCTAGGGTCCCAGGGCCGAACACTGAAGCTTTCTTT. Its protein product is CSARVPGPNTEAFF.

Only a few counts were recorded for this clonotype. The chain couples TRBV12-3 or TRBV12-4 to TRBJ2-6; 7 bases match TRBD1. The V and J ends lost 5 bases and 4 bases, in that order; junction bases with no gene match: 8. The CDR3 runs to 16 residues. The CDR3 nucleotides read TGTGCCAGCAGTCCCCGACAGGGTGGCGGGGCCAACGTCCTGACTTTC. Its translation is CASSPRQGGGANVLTF.

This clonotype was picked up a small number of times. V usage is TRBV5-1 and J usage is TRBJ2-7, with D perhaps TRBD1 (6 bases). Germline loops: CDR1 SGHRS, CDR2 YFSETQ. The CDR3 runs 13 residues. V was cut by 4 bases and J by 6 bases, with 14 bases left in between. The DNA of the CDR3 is TGCGCCAGCAGCCCAGGGACAACCGCCGAGCAGTACTTC. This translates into CASSPGTTAEQYF.

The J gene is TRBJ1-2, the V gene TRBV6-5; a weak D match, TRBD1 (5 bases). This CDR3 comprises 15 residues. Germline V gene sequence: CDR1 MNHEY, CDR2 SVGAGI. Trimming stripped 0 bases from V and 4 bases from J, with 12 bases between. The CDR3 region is CASSYSTGTSYGYTF. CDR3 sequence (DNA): TGTGCCAGCAGTTACTCCACCGGGACGAGCTATGGCTACACCTTC.

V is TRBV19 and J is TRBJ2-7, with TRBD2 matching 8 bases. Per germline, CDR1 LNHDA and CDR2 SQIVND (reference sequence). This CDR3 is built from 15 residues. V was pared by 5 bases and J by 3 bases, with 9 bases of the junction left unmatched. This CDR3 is CASSAAGGPLYEQYF. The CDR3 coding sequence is TGTGCCAGTAGTGCGGCGGGGGGCCCCCTCTACGAGCAGTACTTC.

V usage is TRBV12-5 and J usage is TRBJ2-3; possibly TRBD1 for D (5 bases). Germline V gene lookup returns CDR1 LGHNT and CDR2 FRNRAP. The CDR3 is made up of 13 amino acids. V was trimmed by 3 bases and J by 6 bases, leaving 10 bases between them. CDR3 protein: CASGFQGPDTQYF. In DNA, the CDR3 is TGTGCTAGTGGTTTCCAGGGCCCCGATACGCAGTATTTT.

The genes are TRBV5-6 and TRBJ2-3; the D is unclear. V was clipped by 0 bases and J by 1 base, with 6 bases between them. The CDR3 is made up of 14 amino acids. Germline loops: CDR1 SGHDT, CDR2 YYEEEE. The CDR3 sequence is CASSLGARTDTQYF. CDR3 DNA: TGTGCCAGCAGCTTGGGGGCACGCACAGATACGCAGTATTTT.

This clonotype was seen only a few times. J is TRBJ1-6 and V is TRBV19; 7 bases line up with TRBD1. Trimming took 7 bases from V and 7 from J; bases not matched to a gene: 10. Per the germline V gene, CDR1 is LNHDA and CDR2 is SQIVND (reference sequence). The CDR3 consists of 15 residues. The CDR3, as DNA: TGTGCCAGTAAGACGGAACAGGGGCGAAATTCACCCCTCCACTTT. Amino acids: CASKTEQGRNSPLHF.